This TCR beta chain was obtained from a study of human T cells and chemical hapten exposure. Study details: Each patch test put 0.01% DPC on the upper back, and results were read at 6 days.

Trimming stripped 2 bases from V and 3 bases from J, with 2 bases between. The CDR3 is 12 amino acids. Germline lookup yields CDR1 ENHRY and CDR2 SYGVKD. A single record per CDR3 protein comes from TCRdb applying MiXCR to the RACE reads. The sample lists approximately 57,000 distinct CDR3 sequences, roughly a tenth seen once, with roughly 9.1% in the top ten. In its sample, this clonotype was seen many times. Time point reported: pre-sensitization, week 0. This sample's treatment: therapeutic diphenylcyclopropenone sensitization with weekly scalp DPC. The TCR was taken from a man between 40 and 49 years old with alopecia areata. Some clones in this sample may be carry-over from other donors' samples. The genes are TRBV10-3 and TRBJ1-5, with unresolved D. The sample consisted of whole blood, taken in connection with sensitization to the hapten diphenylcyclopropenone (DPC). In nucleotides, the CDR3 is TGTGCCATCAGTGAGAACAATCAGCCCCAGCATTTT. It specifies CAISENNQPQHF.